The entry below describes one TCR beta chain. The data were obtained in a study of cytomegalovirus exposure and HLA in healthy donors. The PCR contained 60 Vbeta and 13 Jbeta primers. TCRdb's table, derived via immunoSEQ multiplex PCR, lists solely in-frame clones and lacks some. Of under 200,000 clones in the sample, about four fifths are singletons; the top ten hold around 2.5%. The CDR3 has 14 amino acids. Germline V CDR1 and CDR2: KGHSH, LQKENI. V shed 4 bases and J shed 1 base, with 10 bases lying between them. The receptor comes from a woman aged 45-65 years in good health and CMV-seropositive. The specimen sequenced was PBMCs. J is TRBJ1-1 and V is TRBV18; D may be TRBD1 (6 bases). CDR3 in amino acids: CASSLQTGNTEAFF. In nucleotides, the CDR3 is TGTGCCAGCTCACTACAGACAGGGAACACTGAAGCTTTCTTT.